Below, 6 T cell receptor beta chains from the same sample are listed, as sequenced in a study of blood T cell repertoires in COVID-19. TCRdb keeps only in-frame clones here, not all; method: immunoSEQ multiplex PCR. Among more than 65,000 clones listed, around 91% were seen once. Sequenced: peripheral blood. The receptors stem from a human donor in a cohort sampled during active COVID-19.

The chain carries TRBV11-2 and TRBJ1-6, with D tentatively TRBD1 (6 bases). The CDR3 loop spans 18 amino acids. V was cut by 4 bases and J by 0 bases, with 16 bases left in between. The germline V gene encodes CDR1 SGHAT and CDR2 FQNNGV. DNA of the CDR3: TGTGCCAGCAGCTCCGGTACAGGGATCAGCTCCTATAATTCACCCCTCCACTTT. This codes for CASSSGTGISSYNSPLHF.

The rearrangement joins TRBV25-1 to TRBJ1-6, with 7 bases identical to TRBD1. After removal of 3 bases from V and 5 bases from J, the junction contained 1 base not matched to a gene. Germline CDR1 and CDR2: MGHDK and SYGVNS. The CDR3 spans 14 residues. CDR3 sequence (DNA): TGTGCCAGCAGTGACAGGGGGGATAATTCACCCCTCCACTTT. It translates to CASSDRGDNSPLHF.

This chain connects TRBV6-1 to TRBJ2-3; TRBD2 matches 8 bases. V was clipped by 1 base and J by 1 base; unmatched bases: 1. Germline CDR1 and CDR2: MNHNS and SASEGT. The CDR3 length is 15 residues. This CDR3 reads CASSEEAGGTDTQYF. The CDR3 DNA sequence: TGTGCCAGCAGTGAAGAAGCGGGGGGCACAGATACGCAGTATTTT.

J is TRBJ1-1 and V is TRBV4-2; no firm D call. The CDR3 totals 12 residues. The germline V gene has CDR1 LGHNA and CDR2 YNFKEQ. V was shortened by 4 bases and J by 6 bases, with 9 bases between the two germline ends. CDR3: CASSPLRAEAFF. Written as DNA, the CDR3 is TGTGCCAGCAGCCCCCTACGGGCTGAAGCTTTCTTT.

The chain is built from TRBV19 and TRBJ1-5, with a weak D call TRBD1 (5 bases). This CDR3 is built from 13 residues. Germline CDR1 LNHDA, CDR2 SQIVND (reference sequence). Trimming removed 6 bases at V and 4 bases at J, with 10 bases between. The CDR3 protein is CASRAGRNQPQHF. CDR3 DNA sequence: TGTGCCAGTAGGGCAGGGAGGAATCAGCCCCAGCATTTT.

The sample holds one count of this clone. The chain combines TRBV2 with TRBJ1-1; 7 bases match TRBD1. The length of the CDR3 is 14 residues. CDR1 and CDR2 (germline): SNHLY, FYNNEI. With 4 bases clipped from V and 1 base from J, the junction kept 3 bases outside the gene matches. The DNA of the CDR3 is TGTGCCAGCAGTGTAGACAGGGCGAACACTGAAGCTTTCTTT. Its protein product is CASSVDRANTEAFF.